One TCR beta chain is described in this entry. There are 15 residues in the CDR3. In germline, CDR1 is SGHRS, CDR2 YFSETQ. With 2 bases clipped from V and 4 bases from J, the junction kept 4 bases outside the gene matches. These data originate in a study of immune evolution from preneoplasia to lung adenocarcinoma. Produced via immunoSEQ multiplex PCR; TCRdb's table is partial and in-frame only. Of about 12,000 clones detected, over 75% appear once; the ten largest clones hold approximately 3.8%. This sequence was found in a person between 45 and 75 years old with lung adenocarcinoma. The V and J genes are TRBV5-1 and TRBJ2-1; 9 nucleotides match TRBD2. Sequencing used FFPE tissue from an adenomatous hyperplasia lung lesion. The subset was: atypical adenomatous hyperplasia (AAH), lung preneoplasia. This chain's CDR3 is CASSFLTSGYNEQFF. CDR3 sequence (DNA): TGCGCCAGCAGCTTTCTGACTAGCGGATACAATGAGCAGTTCTTC.